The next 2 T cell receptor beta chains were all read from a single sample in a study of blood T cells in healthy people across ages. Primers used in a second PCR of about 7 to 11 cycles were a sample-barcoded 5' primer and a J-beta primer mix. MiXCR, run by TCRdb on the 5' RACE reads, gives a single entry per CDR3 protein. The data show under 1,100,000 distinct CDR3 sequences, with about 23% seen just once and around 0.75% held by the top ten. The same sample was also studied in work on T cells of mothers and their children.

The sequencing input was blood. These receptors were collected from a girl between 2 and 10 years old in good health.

The CDR3 sequence is CASSQDRGSNNSPLHF. The CDR3 nucleotides read TGTGCCAGCAGCCAAGATCGTGGCTCTAATAATTCACCCCTCCACTTT. This chain uses TRBV4-2 with TRBJ1-6; no reliable D call. The V and J ends lost 0 bases and 5 bases respectively, with 11 bases between them. Germline loops: CDR1 LGHNA, CDR2 YNFKEQ. This CDR3 is built from 16 residues.

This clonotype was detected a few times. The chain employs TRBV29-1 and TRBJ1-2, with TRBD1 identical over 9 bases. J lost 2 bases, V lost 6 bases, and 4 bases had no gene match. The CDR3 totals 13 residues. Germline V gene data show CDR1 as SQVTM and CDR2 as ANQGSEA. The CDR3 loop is CSVTGQGNYGYTF. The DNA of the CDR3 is TGCAGCGTCACCGGACAGGGGAACTATGGCTACACCTTC.